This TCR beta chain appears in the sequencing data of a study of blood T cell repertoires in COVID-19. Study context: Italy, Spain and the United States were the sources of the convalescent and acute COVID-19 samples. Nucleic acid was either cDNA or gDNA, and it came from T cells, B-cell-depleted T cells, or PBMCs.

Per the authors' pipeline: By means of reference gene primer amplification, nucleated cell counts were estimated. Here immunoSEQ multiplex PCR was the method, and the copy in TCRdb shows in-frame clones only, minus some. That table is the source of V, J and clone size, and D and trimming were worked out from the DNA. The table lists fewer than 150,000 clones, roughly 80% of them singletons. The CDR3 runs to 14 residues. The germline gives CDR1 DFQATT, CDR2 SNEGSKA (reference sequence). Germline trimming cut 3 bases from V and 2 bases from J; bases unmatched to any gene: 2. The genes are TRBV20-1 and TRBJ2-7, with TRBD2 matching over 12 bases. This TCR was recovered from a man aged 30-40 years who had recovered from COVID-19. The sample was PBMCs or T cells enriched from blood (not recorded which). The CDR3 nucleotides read TGCAGTGCTAGTGGGACTAGCGGGCCCTACGAGCAGTACTTC. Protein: CSASGTSGPYEQYF.